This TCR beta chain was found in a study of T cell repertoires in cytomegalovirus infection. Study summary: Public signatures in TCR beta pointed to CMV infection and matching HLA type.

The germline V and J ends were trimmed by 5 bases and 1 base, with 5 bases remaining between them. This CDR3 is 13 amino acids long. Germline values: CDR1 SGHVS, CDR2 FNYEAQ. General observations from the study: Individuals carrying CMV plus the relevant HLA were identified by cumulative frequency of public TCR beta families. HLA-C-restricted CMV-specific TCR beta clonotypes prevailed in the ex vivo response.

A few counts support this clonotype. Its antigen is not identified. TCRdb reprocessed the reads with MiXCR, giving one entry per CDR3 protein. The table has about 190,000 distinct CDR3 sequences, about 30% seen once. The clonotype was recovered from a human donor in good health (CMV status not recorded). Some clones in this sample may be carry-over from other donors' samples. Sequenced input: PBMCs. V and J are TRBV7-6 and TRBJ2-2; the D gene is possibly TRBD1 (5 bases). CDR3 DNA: TGTGCCAGCAGCGGACAGAACACCGGGGAGCTGTTTTTT. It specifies CASSGQNTGELFF.